These 19 T cell receptor beta chains share one sample of origin, sequenced in a study of T cell clonotyping in hematopoietic cell transplantation. Generated by immunoSEQ multiplex PCR, the TCRdb table keeps only in-frame clones and is missing some. The repertoire consists of 9,000 to 15,000 clones, with 75% to 90% occurring once and the leading ten covering 3% to 4.5%. Material for sequencing was peripheral blood mononuclear cells. These receptors all stem from a human donor who either received an allogeneic hematopoietic cell transplant for a myeloid malignancy or was a related donor (not recorded which). Some clones in this sample may be carry-over from other donors' samples.

The chain recombines TRBV2 with TRBJ1-1; D not certain. Trimming took off 10 bases at V and 1 base at J, with 13 bases between the two ends. This CDR3 region has 13 residues. Germline CDR1 reads SNHLY; CDR2 reads FYNNEI. This CDR3 is CATEPDSNTEAFF. For the CDR3, the DNA is TGTGCCACCGAGCCGGACTCGAACACTGAAGCTTTCTTT. Full variable domain (outside the CDR3, taken from reference TRBV2 and TRBJ1-1): EPEVTQTPSHQVTQMGQEVILRCVPISNHLYFYWYRQILGQKVEFLVSFYNNEISEKSEIFDDQFSVERPDGSNFTLKIRSTKLEDSAMYFCATEPDSNTEAFFGQGTRLTVV.

V gene TRBV7-2 combines with J gene TRBJ1-1; D call uncertain. Germline assignment: CDR1 SGHTA and CDR2 FQGNSA. The germline V and J ends were trimmed by 5 bases and 1 base, with 8 bases remaining between them. The CDR3 totals 13 residues. CDR3 coding DNA: TGTGCCAGCAGCGGACGACAGAACACTGAAGCTTTCTTT. This translates into CASSGRQNTEAFF.

This sequence joins TRBV7-3 and TRBJ2-1; no clear D. The CDR3 sequence is 16 residues long. Trimming left V 1 base short and J 0 bases short, with 10 bases between. Per the germline V gene, CDR1 is SGHTA and CDR2 is FQGTGA. The CDR3 spells CASSLIVPNSYNEQFF. For the CDR3, the DNA is TGTGCCAGCAGCTTAATAGTCCCCAACTCCTACAATGAGCAGTTCTTC.

This clone occurred a few times. The V call is TRBV5-8, the J call TRBJ2-1; 13 bases match TRBD2. With 4 bases clipped from V and 4 bases from J, the junction kept 5 bases outside the gene matches. The CDR3 sequence is 16 residues long. Per germline, CDR1 SGHTS and CDR2 YDEGEE. In DNA, the CDR3 is TGTGCCAGCAGCCGGACTAGCGGGGGCCTTTACAATGAGCAGTTCTTC. Protein product: CASSRTSGGLYNEQFF.

This clone was found once. V gene TRBV9 combines with J gene TRBJ2-7, with D uncertain. Trimming took off 3 bases at V and 5 bases at J, with 9 bases between the two ends. CDR1 and CDR2 (germline): SGDLS, YYNGEE. The CDR3 is 12 amino acids. The CDR3 DNA reads as TGTGCCAGCAGCGGCCGACCGAACGAGCAGTACTTC. Protein: CASSGRPNEQYF.

The J gene is TRBJ2-7, the V gene TRBV27; D unresolved. The CDR3 consists of 15 residues. Deletions cut 5 bases from V and 5 bases from J, with 19 bases between. Germline V gene sequence: CDR1 MNHEY, CDR2 SMNVEV (reference sequence). The CDR3 is CASSPLPLWIDEQYF. CDR3 in DNA: TGTGCCAGCAGTCCCCTCCCCTTGTGGATCGACGAGCAGTACTTC.

The chain combines TRBV29-1 with TRBJ1-2; D is ambiguous. CDR3 size: 12 residues. V gave up 6 bases and J gave up 8 bases, with 16 bases separating them. The germline V gene has CDR1 SQVTM and CDR2 ANQGSEA. The CDR3 DNA reads as TGCAGCGTCCCGGGTTATGAACTCGGCTACACCTTC. Its translation is CSVPGYELGYTF.

The genes are TRBV20-1 and TRBJ2-1; D gene ambiguous. Germline CDR1 DFQATT, CDR2 SNEGSKA (reference sequence). This CDR3 contains 10 residues. V was cut by 0 bases and J by 7 bases, with 1 base left in between. The CDR3 sequence: CSARENEQFF. The CDR3 nucleotides read TGCAGTGCTAGAGAAAATGAGCAGTTCTTC.

The chain links TRBV5-1 to TRBJ2-2; 7 positions agree with TRBD2. The CDR3 has 15 residues. Looked up from germline, CDR1 is SGHRS and CDR2 is YFSETQ. After removal of 2 bases from V and 5 bases from J, the junction contained 6 bases not matched to a gene. CDR3 sequence: CASSFGGGRTGELFF. Written as DNA, the CDR3 is TGCGCCAGCAGCTTCGGCGGGGGAAGGACCGGGGAGCTGTTTTTT.

The rearrangement joins TRBV7-6 to TRBJ1-4, with unresolved D. V was pared by 5 bases and J by 3 bases, with 4 bases between. The CDR3 contains 12 residues. Looked up from germline, CDR1 is SGHVS and CDR2 is FNYEAQ. CDR3 DNA sequence: TGTGCCAGCAGCGTCGCTAATGAAAAACTGTTTTTT. Its protein product is CASSVANEKLFF. Based on the CDR3 plus reference TRBV7-6 and TRBJ1-4, the full variable domain is GAGVSQSPRYKVTKRGQDVALRCDPISGHVSLYWYRQALGQGPEFLTYFNYEAQQDKSGLPNDRFSAERPEGSISTLTIQRTEQRDSAMYRCASSVANEKLFFGSGTQLSVL.

This chain joins TRBV30 and TRBJ1-6, with TRBD1 matching over 8 bases. Trimming at V came to 8 bases and at J to 0 bases, leaving 6 bases not matched to a gene. The CDR3 spans 15 residues. Germline V gene data show CDR1 as GTSNPN and CDR2 as SVGIG (reference sequence). CDR3 in amino acids: CAGRTGSSYNSPLHF. CDR3 in DNA: TGTGCCGGCCGGACAGGGAGCTCCTATAATTCACCCCTCCACTTT.

V is TRBV4-2 and J is TRBJ1-2; the match to TRBD1 covers 7 bases. This CDR3 comprises 16 residues. With V trimmed by 7 bases and J by 3 bases, 14 bases remained unmatched. Germline V gene lookup returns CDR1 LGHNA and CDR2 YNFKEQ. For the CDR3, the DNA is TGTGCCAGCACCTTGGACAGGAAGAAGGGACACTATGGCTACACCTTC. Residues: CASTLDRKKGHYGYTF.

CDR3 protein: CASSSPPTNEQFF. DNA of the CDR3: TGTGCCAGCAGCTCCCCCCCTACCAATGAGCAGTTCTTC. The chain carries TRBV7-3 and TRBJ2-1; no firm D call. The CDR3 loop spans 13 amino acids. Germline V gene lookup returns CDR1 SGHTA and CDR2 FQGTGA. The germline V and J ends were trimmed by 4 bases and 6 bases, with 10 bases remaining between them.

The rearrangement joins TRBV6-1 to TRBJ1-1, with D possibly matching TRBD1 (6 bases). The CDR3 loop spans 14 amino acids. Trimming cost V 6 bases and J 0 bases, with 11 bases left between them. Germline V lookup: CDR1 MNHNS, CDR2 SASEGT. CDR3 amino acids: CASSRGQLNTEAFF. The CDR3 bases are TGTGCCAGCAGCCGAGGACAGCTGAACACTGAAGCTTTCTTT.

The V and J genes are TRBV30 and TRBJ2-2; D is possibly TRBD1 (6 bases). The CDR3 totals 15 residues. Germline V gives CDR1 GTSNPN, CDR2 SVGIG (reference sequence). V lost 5 bases and J 5 bases, leaving 18 bases between the germline ends. The CDR3 here is CAWVPYRRGTGELFF. CDR3 in DNA: TGTGCCTGGGTCCCCTACCGCAGGGGAACCGGGGAGCTGTTTTTT.

This sequence joins TRBV5-6 and TRBJ2-7; perhaps TRBD1 as D (6 bases). The CDR3 sequence is 14 residues long. Looked up from germline, CDR1 is SGHDT and CDR2 is YYEEEE. Trimming shortened V by 4 bases and J by 6 bases, and 17 bases separated the two germline ends. The CDR3 nucleotides are TGTGCCAGCAGCCGGGGACAAGGTTATCTCGAGCAGTACTTC. It is translated as CASSRGQGYLEQYF.

The chain employs TRBV5-3 and TRBJ1-6; no definite D call. TRBV5-3 is classed as an ORF, of uncertain function. V was trimmed by 0 bases and J by 10 bases, leaving 5 bases between them. This CDR3 is built from 12 residues. CDR3 sequence: CARSLVDSPLHF. The CDR3 bases are TGTGCCAGAAGCTTGGTGGACTCACCCCTCCACTTT.

This chain joins TRBV25-1 and TRBJ1-2; D ambiguous. Germline V gene lookup returns CDR1 MGHDK and CDR2 SYGVNS. Trimming removed 6 bases at V and 7 bases at J, with 15 bases between. The CDR3 has 13 residues. The CDR3: CASRELKGSGYTF. As DNA, the CDR3 is TGTGCCAGCAGGGAGCTCAAGGGAAGTGGCTACACCTTC.

This chain uses TRBV9 with TRBJ2-5; D not resolved. In germline, CDR1 is SGDLS, CDR2 YYNGEE. Trimming left V 0 bases short and J 3 bases short, with 9 bases between. The CDR3 length is 14 residues. The CDR3: CASSVGIGKETQYF. The CDR3 DNA follows: TGTGCCAGCAGCGTAGGTATCGGAAAAGAGACCCAGTACTTC.